This T cell receptor beta chain was found in a study of cytomegalovirus exposure and HLA in healthy donors. Study-wide results and caveats: Segments of the TCR beta V type were, in most cases, productive about 90% or about 30% of the time in an earlier analysis. TCR beta V- and J-gene trimming was later associated with a missense DCLRE1C variant.

The CDR3 covers 16 residues. Germline V gives CDR1 SGHNT, CDR2 YYREEE (reference sequence). The V and J ends lost 1 base and 0 bases respectively, with 8 bases between them. The PCR employed 60 Vbeta primers together with 13 Jbeta primers. Method: immunoSEQ multiplex PCR; TCRdb's copy keeps in-frame clones and lacks some. The sample carries about 50,000 clones, about 78% recorded once. A note on this clone: Its antigen is not known.

The rearrangement links TRBV5-4 to TRBJ2-6; D is uncertain. This TCR derives from a young man in good health and CMV-seropositive. What was sequenced was PBMCs. The CDR3, as DNA: TGTGCCAGCAGCTTGCAGGCGAACTCTGGGGCCAACGTCCTGACTTTC. Translating gives CASSLQANSGANVLTF.